One sample yielded the 2 T cell receptor beta chains listed below, sequenced in a study of T cells after yellow fever vaccination. One entry per CDR3 protein, called by TCRdb with MiXCR from the 5' RACE reads. The sample records some 350,000 distinct CDR3 sequences, 6.2% being singletons. Material: PBMCs, obtained 5 days after the yellow fever booster vaccination. These receptors all come from a man younger than 45 who received the YFV17D yellow fever vaccine.

This clonotype was detected only a few times. This chain links TRBV7-2 with TRBJ2-3; 7 bases are a match to TRBD1. After removal of 5 bases from V and 2 bases from J, the junction contained 7 bases not matched to a gene. CDR1 and CDR2 (germline): SGHTA, FQGNSA. The length of the CDR3 is 15 residues. CDR3 coding DNA: TGTGCCAGCAGCACCCCGGGACAGTACACAGATACGCAGTATTTT. Protein sequence: CASSTPGQYTDTQYF.

At least ten counts were recorded for this clonotype. The chain combines TRBV11-2 with TRBJ2-7; D is possibly TRBD1 (6 bases). V lost 1 base, J lost 6 bases, and 10 bases lay in between. The CDR3 spans 13 residues. Germline lookup yields CDR1 SGHAT and CDR2 FQNNGV. The CDR3 region is CASSLGVGAEQYF. The CDR3 coding sequence is TGTGCCAGCAGCTTAGGGGTGGGGGCCGAGCAGTACTTC.